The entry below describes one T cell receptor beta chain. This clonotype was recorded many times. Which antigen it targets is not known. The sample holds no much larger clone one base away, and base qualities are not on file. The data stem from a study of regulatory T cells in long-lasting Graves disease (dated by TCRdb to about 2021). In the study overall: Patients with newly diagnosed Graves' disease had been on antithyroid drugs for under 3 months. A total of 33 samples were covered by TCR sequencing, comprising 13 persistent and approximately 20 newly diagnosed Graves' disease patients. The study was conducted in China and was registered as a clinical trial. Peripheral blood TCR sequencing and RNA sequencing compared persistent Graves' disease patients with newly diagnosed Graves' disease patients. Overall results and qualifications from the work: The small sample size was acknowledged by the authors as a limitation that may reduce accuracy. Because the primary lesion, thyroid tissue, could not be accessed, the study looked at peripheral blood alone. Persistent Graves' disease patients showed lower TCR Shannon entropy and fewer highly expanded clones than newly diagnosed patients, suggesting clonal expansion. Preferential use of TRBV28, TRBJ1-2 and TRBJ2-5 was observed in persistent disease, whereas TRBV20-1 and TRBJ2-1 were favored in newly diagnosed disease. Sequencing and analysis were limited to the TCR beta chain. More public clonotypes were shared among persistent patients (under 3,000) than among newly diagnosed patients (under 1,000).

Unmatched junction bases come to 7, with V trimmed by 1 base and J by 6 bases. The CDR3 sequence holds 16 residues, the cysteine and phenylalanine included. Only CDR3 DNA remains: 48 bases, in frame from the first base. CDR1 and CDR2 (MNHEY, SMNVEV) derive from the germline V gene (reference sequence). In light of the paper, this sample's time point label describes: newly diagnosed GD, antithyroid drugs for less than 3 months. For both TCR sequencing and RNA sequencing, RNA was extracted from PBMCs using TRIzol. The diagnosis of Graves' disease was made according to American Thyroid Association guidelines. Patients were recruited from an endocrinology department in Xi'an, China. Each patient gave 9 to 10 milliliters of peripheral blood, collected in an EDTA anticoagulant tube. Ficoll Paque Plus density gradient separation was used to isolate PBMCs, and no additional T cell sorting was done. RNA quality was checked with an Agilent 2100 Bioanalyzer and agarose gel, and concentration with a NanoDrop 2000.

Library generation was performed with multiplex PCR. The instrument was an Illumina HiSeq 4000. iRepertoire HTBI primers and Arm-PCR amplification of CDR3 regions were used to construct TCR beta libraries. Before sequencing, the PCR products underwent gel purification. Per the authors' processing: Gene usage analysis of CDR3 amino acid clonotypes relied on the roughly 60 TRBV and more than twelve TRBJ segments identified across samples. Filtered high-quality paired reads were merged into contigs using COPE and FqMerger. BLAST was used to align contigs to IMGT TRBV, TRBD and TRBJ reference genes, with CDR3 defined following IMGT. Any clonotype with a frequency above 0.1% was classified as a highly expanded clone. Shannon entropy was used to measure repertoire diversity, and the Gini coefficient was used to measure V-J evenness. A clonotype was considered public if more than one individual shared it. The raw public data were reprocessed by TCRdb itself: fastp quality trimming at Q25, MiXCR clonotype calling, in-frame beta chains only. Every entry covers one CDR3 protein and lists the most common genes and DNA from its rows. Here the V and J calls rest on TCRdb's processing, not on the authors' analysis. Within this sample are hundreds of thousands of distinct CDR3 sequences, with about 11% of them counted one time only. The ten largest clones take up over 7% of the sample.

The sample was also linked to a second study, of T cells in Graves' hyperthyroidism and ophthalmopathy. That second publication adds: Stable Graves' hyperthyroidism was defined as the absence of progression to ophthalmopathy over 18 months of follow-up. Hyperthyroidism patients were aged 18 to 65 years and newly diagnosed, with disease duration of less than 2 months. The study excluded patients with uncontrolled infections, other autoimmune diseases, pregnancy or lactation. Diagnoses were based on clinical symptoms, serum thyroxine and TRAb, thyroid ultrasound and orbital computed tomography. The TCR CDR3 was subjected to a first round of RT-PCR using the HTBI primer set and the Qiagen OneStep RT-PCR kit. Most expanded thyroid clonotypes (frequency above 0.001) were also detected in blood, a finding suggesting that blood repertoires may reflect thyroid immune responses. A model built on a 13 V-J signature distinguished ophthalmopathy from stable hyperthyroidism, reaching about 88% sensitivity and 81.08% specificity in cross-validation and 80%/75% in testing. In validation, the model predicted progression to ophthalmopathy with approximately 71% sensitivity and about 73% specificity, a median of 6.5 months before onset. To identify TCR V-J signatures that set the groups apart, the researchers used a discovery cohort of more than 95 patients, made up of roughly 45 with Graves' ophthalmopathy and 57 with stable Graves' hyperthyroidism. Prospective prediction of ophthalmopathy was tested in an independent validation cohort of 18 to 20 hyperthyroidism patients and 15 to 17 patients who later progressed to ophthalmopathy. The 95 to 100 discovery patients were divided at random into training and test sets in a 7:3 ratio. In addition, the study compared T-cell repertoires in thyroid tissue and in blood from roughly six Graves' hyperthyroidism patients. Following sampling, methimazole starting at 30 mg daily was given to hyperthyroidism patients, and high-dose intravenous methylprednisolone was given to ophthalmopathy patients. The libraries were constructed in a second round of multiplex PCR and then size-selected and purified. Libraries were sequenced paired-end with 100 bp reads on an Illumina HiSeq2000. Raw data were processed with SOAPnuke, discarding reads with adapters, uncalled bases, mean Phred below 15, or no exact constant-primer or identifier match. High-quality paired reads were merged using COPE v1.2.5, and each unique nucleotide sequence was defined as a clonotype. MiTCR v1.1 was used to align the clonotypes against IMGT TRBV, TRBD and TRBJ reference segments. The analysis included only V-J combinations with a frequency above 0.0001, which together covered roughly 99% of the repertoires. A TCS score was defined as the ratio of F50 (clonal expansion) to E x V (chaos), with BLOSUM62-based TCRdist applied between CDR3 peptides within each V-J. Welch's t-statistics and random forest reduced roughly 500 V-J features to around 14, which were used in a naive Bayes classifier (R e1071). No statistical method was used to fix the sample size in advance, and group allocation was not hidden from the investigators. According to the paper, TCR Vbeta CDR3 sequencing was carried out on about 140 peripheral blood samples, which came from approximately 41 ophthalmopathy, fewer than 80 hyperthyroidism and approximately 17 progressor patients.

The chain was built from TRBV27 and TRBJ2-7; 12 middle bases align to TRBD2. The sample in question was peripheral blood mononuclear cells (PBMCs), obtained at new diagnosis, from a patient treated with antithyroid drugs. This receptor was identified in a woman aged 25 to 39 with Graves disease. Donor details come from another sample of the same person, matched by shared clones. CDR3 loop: CASSLLLAGGPSEQYF. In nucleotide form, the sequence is TGTGCCAGCAGTTTATTACTAGCGGGAGGCCCGTCCGAGCAGTACTTC.